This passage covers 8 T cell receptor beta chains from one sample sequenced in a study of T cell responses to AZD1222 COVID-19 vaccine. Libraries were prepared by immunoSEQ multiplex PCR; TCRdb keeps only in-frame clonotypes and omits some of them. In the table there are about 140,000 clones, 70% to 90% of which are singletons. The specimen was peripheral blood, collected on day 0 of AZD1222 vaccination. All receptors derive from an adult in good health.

CDR3 protein: CASSLAPTSGGGQFF. In DNA, the CDR3 is TGCGCCAGCAGCTTGGCCCCGACTAGCGGAGGTGGGCAGTTCTTC. The chain is built from TRBV5-1 and TRBJ2-1, with 9 bases fitting TRBD2. Per the germline V gene, CDR1 is SGHRS and CDR2 is YFSETQ. With 0 bases clipped from V and 12 bases from J, the junction kept 10 bases outside the gene matches. The CDR3 contains 15 residues.

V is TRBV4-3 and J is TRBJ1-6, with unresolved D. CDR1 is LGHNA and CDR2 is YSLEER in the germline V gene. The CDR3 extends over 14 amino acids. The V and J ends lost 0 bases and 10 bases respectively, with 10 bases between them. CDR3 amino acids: CASSQEGGMSPLHF. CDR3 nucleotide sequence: TGCGCCAGCAGCCAAGAGGGAGGGATGTCACCCCTCCACTTT.

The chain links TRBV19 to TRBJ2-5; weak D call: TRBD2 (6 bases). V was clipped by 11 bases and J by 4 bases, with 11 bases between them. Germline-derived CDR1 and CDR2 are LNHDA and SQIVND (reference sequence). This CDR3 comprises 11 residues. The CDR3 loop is CALRGIETQYF. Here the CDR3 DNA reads TGTGCCCTACGGGGGATAGAGACCCAGTACTTC. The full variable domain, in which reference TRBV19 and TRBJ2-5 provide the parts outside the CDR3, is DGGITQSPKYLFRKEGQNVTLSCEQNLNHDAMYWYRQDPGQGLRLIYYSQIVNDFQKGDIAEGYSVSREKKESFPLTVTSAQKNPTAFYLCALRGIETQYFGPGTRLLVL.

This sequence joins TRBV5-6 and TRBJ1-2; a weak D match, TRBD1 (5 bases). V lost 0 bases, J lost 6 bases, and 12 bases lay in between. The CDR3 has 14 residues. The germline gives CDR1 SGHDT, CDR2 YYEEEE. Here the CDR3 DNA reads TGTGCCAGCAGCTTGGGATGGGGCTTAGATGGCTACACCTTC. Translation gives CASSLGWGLDGYTF.

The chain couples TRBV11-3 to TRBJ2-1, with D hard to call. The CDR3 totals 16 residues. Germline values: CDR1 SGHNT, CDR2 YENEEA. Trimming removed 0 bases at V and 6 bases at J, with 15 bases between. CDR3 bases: TGTGCCAGCAGCTTAGAAGTCGGCCTAGGCCTCAATGAGCAGTTCTTC. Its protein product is CASSLEVGLGLNEQFF.

As DNA, the CDR3 is TGTGCCAGCAGCTCTCTGACTAGCGGGAACTATTACGAGCAGTACTTC. It translates to CASSSLTSGNYYEQYF. This sequence joins TRBV7-2 and TRBJ2-7; TRBD2 matches at 11 bases. This CDR3 spans 16 amino acids. The junction had 9 bases not matched to a gene; V was cut back by 4 bases and J by 4 bases. The germline CDR1 and CDR2 sequences are SGHTA and FQGNSA.

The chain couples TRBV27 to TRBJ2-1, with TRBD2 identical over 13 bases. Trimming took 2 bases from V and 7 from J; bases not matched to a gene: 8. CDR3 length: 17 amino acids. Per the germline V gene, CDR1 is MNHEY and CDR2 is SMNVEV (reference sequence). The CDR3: CASSLRLAGGPGNEQFF. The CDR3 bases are TGTGCCAGCAGTTTAAGACTAGCGGGAGGTCCGGGGAATGAGCAGTTCTTC.

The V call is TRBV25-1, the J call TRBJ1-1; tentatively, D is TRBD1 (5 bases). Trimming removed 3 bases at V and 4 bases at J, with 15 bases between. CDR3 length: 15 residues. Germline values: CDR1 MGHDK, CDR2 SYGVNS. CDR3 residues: CASSERGHTGTEAFF. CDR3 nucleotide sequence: TGTGCCAGCAGTGAGAGGGGTCACACGGGCACTGAAGCTTTCTTT. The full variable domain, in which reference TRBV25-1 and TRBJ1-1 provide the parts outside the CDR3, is EADIYQTPRYLVIGTGKKITLECSQTMGHDKMYWYQQDPGMELHLIHYSYGVNSTEKGDLSSESTVSRIRTEHFPLTLESARPSHTSQYLCASSERGHTGTEAFFGQGTRLTVV.